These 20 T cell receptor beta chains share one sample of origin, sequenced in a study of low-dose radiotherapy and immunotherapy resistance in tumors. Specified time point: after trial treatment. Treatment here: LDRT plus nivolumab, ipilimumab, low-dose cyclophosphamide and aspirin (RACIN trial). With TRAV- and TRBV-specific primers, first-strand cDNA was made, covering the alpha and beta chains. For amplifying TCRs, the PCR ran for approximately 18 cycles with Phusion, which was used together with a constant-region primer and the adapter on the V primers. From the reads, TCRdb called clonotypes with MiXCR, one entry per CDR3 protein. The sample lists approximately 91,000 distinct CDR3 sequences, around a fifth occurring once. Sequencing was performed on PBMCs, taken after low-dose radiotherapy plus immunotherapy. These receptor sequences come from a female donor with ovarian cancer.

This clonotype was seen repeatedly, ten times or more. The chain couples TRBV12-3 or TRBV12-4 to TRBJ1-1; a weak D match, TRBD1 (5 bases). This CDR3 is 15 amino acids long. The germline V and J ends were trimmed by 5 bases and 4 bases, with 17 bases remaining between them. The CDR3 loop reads CASSQVGELGTEAFF. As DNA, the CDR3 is TGTGCCAGCAGTCAAGTGGGGGAGTTGGGCACTGAAGCTTTCTTT.

The CDR3 sequence: CASSPGGRSYNEQFF. The CDR3 DNA is TGTGCCAGCAGCCCGGGGGGGCGGTCCTACAATGAGCAGTTCTTC. This sequence joins TRBV9 and TRBJ2-1; 8 nucleotides align to TRBD2. This CDR3 has 15 amino acids. The germline gives CDR1 SGDLS, CDR2 YYNGEE. The junction had 4 bases not matched to a gene; V was cut back by 4 bases and J by 1 base. Using reference TRBV9 and TRBJ2-1 for the parts outside the CDR3, the full variable domain is DSGVTQTPKHLITATGQRVTLRCSPRSGDLSVYWYQQSLDQGLQFLIQYYNGEERAKGNILERFSAQQFPDLHSELNLSSLELGDSALYFCASSPGGRSYNEQFFGPGTRLTVL.

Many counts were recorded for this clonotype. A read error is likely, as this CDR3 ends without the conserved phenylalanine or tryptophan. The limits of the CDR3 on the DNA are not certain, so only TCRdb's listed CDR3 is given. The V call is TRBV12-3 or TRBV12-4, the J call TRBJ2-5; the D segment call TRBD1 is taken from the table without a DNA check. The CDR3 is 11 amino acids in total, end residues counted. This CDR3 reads CASSFTGPPQL.

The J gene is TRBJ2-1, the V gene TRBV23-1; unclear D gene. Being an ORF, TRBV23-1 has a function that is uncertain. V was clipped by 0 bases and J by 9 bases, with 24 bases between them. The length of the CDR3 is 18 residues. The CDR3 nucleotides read TGCGCCAGCAGTCAATCGGGTTCGATAGAAGTGTACCATTCTGAGCAGTTCTTC. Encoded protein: CASSQSGSIEVYHSEQFF.

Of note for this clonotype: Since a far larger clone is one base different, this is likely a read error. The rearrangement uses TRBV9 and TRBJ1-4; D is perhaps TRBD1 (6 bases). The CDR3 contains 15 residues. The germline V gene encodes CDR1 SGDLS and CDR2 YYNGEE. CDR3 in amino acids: CAGSASGVGGEKLFF. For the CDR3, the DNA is TGTGCCGGCAGCGCCTCAGGGGTTGGTGGTGAAAAACTGTTTTTT. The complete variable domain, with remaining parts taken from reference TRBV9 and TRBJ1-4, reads DSGVTQTPKHLITATGQRVTLRCSPRSGDLSVYWYQQSLDQGLQFLIQYYNGEERAKGNILERFSAQQFPDLHSELNLSSLELGDSALYFCAGSASGVGGEKLFFGSGTQLSVL.

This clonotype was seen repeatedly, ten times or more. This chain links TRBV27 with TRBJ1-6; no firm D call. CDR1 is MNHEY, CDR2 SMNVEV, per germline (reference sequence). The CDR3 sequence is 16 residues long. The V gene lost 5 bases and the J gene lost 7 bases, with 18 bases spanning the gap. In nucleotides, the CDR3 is TGTGCCAGCAGTCGAACCCCCTGGGCGGAGAATTCACCCCTCCACTTT. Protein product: CASSRTPWAENSPLHF.

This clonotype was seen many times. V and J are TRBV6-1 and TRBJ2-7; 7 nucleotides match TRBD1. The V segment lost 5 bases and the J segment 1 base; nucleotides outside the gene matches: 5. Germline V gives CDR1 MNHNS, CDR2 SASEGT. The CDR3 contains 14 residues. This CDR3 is CASSPPTGSYEQYF. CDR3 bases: TGTGCCAGCAGTCCCCCGACAGGGTCCTACGAGCAGTACTTC.

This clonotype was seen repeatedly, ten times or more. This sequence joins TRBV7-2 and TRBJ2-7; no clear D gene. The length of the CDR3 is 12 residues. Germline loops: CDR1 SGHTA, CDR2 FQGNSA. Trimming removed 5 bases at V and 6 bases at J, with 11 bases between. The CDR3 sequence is CASSPTSPEQYF. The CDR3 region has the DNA TGTGCCAGCAGCCCGACATCCCCCGAGCAGTACTTC.

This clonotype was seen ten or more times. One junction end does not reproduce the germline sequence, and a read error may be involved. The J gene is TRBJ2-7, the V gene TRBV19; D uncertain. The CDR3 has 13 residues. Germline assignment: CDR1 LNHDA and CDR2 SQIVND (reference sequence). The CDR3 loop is CATHVPLSYEQYF. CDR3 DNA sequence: TGCGCAACTCACGTCCCCCTTTCCTACGAGCAGTACTTC. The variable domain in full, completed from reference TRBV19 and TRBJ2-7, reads DGGITQSPKYLFRKEGQNVTLSCEQNLNHDAMYWYRQDPGQGLRLIYYSQIVNDFQKGDIAEGYSVSREKKESFPLTVTSAQKNPTAFYLCATHVPLSYEQYFGPGTRLTVT.

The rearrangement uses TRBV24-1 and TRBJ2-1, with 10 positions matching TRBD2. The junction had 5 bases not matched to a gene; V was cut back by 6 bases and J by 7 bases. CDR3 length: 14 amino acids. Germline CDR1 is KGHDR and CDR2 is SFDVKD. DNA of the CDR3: TGTGCCACCAGTTCCCGGACTAGCGGAAATGAGCAGTTCTTC. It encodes CATSSRTSGNEQFF.

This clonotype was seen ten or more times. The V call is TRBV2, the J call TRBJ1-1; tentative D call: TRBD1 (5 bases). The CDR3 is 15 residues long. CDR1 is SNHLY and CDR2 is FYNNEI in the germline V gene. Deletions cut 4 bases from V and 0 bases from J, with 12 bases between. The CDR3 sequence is CASSVDGAVNTEAFF. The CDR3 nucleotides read TGTGCCAGCAGTGTAGATGGGGCGGTGAACACTGAAGCTTTCTTT.

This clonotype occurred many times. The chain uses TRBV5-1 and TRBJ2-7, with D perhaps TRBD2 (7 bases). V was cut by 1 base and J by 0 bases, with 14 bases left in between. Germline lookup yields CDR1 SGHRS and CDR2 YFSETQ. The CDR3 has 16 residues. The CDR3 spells CASSLLAGAASYEQYF. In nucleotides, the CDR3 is TGCGCCAGCAGCTTGCTTGCGGGGGCCGCCTCCTACGAGCAGTACTTC.

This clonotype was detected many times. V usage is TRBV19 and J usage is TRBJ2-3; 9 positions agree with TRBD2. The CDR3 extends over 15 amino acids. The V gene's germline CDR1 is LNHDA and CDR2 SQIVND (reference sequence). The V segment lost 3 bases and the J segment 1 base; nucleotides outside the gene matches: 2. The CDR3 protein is CASSMTSGGTDTQYF. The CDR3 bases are TGTGCCAGTAGTATGACTAGCGGAGGCACAGATACGCAGTATTTT.

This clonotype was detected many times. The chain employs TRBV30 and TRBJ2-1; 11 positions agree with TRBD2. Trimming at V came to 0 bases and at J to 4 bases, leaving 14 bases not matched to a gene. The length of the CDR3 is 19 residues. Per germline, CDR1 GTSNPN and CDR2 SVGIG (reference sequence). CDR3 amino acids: CAWSVWGQTTSGIYNEQFF. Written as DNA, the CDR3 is TGTGCCTGGAGTGTATGGGGACAGACGACTAGCGGGATTTACAATGAGCAGTTCTTC.

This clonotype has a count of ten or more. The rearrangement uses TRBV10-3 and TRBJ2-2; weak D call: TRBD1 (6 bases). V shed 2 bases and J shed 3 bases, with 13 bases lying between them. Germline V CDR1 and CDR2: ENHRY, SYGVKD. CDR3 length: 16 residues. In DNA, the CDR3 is TGTGCCATCAGTGAGACGACAGGTCGTGACACCGGGGAGCTGTTTTTT. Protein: CAISETTGRDTGELFF.

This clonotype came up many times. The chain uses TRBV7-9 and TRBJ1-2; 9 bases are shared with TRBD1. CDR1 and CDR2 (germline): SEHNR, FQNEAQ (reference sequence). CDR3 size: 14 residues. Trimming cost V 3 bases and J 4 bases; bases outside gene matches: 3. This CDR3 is CASSFGTGPYGYTF. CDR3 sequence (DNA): TGTGCCAGCAGCTTCGGGACAGGGCCCTATGGCTACACCTTC.

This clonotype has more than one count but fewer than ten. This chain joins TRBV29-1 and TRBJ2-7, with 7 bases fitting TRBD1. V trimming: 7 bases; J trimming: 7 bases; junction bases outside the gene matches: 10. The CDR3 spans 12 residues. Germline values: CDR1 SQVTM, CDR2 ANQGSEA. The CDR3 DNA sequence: TGCAGCGGGAAGACAGGGCCAGGTGAGCAGTACTTC. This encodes CSGKTGPGEQYF.

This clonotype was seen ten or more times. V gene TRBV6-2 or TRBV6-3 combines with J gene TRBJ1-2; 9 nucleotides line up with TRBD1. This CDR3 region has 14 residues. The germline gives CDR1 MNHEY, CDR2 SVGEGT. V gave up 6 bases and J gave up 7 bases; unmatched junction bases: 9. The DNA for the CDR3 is TGTGCCAGCAGGCGGACACAGGGGGCGGGTGGCTACACCTTC. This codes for CASRRTQGAGGYTF.

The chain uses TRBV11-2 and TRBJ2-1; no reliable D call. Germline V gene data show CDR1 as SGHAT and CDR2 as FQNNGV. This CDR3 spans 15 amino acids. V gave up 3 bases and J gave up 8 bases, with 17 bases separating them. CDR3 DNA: TGTGCCAGCAGCTTTGCCGGGCGCAGGATCCATGAGCAGTTCTTC. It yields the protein CASSFAGRRIHEQFF.

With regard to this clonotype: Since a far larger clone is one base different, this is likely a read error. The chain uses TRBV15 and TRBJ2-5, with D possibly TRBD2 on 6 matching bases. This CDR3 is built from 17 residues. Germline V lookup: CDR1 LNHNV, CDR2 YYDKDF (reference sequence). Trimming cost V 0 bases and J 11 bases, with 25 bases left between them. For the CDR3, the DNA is TGTGCCACCAGCAGAGATTCCGGGGGAAGGGTCGGGAGTGAGCAGTACTTC. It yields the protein CATSRDSGGRVGSEQYF. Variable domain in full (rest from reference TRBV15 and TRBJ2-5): DAMVIQNPRYQVTQFGKPVTLSCSQTLNHNVMYWYQQKSSQAPKLLFHYYDKDFNNEADTPDNFQSRRPNTSFCFLDIRSPGLGDTAMYLCATSRDSGGRVGSEQYFGPGTRLLVL.